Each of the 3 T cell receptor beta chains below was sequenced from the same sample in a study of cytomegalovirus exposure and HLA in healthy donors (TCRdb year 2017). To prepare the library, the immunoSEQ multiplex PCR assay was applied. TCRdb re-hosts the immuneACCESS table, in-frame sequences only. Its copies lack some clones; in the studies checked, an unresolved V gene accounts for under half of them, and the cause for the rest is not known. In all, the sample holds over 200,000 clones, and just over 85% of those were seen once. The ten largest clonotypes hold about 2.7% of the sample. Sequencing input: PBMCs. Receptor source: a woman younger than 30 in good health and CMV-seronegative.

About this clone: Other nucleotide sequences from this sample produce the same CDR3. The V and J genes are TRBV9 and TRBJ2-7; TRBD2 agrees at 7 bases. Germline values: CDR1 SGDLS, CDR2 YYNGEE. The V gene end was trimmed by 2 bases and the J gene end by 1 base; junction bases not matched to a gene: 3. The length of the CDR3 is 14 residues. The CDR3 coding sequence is TGTGCCAGCAGCGTTTCTAGCGGATCCTACGAGCAGTACTTC. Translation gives CASSVSSGSYEQYF.

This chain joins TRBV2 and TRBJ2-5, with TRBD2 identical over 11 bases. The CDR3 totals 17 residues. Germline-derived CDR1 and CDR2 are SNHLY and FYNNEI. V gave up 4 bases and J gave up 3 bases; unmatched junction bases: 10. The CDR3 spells CASSGRLAGSGKETQYF. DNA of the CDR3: TGTGCCAGCAGTGGGCGACTAGCGGGATCTGGAAAAGAGACCCAGTACTTC.

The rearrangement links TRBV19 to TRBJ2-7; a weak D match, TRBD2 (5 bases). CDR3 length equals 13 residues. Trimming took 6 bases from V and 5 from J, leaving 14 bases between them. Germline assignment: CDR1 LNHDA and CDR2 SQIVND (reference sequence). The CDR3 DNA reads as TGTGCCAGTAGGGACTCAAACCTCGACGAGCAGTACTTC. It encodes CASRDSNLDEQYF.